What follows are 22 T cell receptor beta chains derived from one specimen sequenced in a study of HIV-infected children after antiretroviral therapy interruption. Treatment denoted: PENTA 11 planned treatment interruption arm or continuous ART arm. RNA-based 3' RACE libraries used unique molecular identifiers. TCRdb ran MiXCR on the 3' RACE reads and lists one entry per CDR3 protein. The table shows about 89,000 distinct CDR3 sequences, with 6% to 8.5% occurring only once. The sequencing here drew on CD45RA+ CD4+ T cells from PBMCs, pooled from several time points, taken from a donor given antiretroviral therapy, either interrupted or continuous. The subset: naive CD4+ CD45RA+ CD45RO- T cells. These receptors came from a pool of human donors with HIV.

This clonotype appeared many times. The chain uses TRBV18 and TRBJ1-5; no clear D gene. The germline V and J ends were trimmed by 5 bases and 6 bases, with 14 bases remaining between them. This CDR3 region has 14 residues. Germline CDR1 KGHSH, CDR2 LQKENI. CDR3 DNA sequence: TGTGCCAGCTCAAACCAGTTTATTGGTCAGCCCCAGCATTTT. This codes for CASSNQFIGQPQHF.

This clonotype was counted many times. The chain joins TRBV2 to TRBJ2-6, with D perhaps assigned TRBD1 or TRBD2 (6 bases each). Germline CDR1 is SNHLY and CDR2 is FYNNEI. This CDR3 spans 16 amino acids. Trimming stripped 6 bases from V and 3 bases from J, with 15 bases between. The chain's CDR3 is CASSQEGGFGANVLTF. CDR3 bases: TGTGCCAGCAGCCAGGAGGGGGGCTTTGGGGCCAACGTCCTGACTTTC.

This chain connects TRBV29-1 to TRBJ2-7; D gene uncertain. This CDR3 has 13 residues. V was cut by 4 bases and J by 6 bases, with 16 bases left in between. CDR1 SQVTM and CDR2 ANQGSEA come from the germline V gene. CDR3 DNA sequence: TGCAGCGTTGTTGGTATTGTGTCTGGCGAGCAGTACTTC. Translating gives CSVVGIVSGEQYF.

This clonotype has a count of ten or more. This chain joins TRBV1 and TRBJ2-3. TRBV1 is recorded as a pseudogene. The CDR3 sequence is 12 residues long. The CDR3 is CTSSHWADTQYF. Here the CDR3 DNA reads TGCACCAGCAGCCACTGGGCAGATACGCAGTATTTT.

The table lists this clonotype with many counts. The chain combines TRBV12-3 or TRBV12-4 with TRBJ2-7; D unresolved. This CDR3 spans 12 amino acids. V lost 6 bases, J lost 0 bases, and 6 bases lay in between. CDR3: CASSRSSYEQYF. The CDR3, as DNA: TGTGCCAGCAGCCGGAGCTCCTACGAGCAGTACTTC.

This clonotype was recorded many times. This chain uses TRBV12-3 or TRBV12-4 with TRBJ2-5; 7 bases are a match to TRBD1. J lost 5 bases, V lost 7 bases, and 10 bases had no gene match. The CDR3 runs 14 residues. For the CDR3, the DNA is TGTGCCAGCAAGGACAGGAACTGGATGGAGACCCAGTACTTC. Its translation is CASKDRNWMETQYF.

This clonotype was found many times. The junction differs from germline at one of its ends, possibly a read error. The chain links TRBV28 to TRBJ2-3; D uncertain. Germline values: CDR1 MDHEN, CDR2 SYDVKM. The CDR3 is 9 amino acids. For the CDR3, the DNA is TGTGCCAGCGGTTTGGCGCAGTATTTT. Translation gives CASGLAQYF.

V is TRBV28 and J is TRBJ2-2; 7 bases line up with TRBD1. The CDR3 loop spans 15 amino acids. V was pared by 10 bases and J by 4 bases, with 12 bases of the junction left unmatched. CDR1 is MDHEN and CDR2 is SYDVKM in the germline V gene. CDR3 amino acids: CATRRDRSLTGELFF. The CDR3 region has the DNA TGTGCCACCCGAAGGGACAGAAGCCTCACCGGGGAGCTGTTTTTT.

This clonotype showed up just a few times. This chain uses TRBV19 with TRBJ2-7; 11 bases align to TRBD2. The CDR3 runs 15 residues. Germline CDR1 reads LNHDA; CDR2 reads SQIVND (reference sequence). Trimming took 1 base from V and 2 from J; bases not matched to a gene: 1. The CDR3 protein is CASSIATSGTYEQYF. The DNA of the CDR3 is TGTGCCAGTAGTATAGCGACTAGCGGGACCTACGAGCAGTACTTC.

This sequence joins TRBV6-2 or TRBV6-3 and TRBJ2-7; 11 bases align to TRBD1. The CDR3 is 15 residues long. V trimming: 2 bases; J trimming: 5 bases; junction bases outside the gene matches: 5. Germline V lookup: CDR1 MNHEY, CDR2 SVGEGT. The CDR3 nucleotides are TGTGCCAGCAGTTACCTGGGACAGGGGGTCCACGAGCAGTACTTC. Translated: CASSYLGQGVHEQYF.

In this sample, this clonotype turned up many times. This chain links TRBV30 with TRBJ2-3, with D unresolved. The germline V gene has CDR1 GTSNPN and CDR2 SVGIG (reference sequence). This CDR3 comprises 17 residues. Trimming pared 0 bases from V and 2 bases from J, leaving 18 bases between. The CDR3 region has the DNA TGTGCCTGGAGTGTAGGATCAGACTCGATACACACAGATACGCAGTATTTT. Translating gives CAWSVGSDSIHTDTQYF. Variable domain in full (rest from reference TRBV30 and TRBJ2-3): SQTIHQWPATLVQPVGSPLSLECTVEGTSNPNLYWYRQAAGRGLQLLFYSVGIGQISSEVPQNLSASRPQDRQFILSSKKLLLSDSGFYLCAWSVGSDSIHTDTQYFGPGTRLTVL.

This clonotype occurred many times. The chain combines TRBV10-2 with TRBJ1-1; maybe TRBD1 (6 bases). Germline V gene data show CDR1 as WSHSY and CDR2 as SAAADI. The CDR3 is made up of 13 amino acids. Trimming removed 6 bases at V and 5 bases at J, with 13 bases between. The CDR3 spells CASSVRRGTEAFF. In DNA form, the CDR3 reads TGCGCCAGCAGCGTGCGGAGGGGGACTGAAGCTTTCTTT.

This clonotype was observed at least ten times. For the CDR3, the DNA is TGTGCCAGTATCCCGGGACAGACGCTCTCGGAGCCCCAGCATTTT. It yields the protein CASIPGQTLSEPQHF. This chain joins TRBV19 and TRBJ1-5; 7 bases line up with TRBD1. Trimming removed 7 bases from V and 8 bases from J; junction bases left unmatched: 14. CDR3 length equals 15 residues. The germline V gene has CDR1 LNHDA and CDR2 SQIVND (reference sequence).

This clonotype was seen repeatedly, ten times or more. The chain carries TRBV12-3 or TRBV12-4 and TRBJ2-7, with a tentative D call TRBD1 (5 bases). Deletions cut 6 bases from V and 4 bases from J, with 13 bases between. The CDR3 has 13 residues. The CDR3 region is CASRVRDGYEQYF. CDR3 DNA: TGTGCCAGCAGAGTCAGGGATGGATACGAGCAGTACTTC.

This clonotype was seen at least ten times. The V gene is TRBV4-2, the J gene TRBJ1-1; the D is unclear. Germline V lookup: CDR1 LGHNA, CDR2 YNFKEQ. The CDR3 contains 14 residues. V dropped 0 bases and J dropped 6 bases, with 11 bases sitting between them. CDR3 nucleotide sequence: TGTGCCAGCAGCCAAGAGCGAGTGAGCGCTGAAGCTTTCTTT. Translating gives CASSQERVSAEAFF.

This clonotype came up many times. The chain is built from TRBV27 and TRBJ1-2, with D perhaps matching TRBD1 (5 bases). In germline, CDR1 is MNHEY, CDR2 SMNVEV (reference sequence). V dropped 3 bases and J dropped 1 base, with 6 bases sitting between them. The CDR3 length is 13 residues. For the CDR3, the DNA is TGTGCCAGCAGTTTGACAGTTAACTATGGCTACACCTTC. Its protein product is CASSLTVNYGYTF.

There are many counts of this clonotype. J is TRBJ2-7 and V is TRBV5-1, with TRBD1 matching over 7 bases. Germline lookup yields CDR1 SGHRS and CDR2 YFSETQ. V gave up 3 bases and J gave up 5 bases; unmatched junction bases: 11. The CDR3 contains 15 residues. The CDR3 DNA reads TGCGCCAGCAGCTCTCTCGGACAGGACTTCAACGAGCAGTACTTC. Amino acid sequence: CASSSLGQDFNEQYF.

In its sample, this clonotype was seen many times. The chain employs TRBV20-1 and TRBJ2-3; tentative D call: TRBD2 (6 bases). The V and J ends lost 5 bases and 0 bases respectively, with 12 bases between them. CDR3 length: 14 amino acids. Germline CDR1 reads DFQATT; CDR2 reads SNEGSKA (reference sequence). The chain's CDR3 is CSAWDFQSTDTQYF. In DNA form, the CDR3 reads TGCAGTGCTTGGGACTTCCAAAGCACAGATACGCAGTATTTT.

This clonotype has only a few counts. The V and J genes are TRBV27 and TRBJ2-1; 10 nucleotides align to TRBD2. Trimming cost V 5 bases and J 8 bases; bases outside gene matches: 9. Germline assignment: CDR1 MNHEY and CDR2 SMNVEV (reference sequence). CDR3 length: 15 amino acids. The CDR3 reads CASSAQRGGWYEQFF. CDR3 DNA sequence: TGTGCCAGCAGTGCGCAGCGGGGGGGCTGGTATGAGCAGTTCTTC.

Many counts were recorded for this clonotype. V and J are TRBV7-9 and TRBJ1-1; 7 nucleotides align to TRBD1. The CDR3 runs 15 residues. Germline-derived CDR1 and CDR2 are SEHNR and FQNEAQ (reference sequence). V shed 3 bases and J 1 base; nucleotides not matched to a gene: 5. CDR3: CASSFFRDRNTEAFF. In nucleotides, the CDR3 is TGTGCCAGCAGCTTTTTCCGGGACAGGAACACTGAAGCTTTCTTT.

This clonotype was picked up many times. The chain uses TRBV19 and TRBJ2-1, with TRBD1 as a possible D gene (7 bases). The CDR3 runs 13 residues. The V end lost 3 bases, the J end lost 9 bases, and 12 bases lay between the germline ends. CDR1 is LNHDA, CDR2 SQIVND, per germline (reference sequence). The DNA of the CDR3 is TGTGCCAGTAGTATCAGGGGGGCGGGTGAGCAGTTCTTC. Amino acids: CASSIRGAGEQFF.

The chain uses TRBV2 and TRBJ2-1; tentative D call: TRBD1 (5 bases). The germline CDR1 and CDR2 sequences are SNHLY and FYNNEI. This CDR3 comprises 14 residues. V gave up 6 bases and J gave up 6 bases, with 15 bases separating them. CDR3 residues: CASSTFAGSNEQFF. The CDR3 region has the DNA TGTGCCAGCAGCACGTTCGCAGGGTCCAATGAGCAGTTCTTC. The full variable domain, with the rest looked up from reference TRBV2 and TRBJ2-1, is EPEVTQTPSHQVTQMGQEVILRCVPISNHLYFYWYRQILGQKVEFLVSFYNNEISEKSEIFDDQFSVERPDGSNFTLKIRSTKLEDSAMYFCASSTFAGSNEQFFGPGTRLTVL.